Each of the 24 T cell receptor beta chains below was sequenced from the same sample in a study of OX40 agonist ivuxolimab in advanced cancers. Sequencing was performed with immunoSEQ multiplex PCR; in TCRdb, only in-frame clones are kept and a portion is missing. The sample gives about 59,000 clones, 65% to 90% of which show up once; 0.7% is in the top ten. The sequences come from CD4+ or CD8+ T cells sorted from blood, collected in a trial of the OX40 agonist ivuxolimab. These receptors were taken from an adult with an advanced solid tumor such as melanoma, head and neck, liver or kidney cancer.

This chain uses TRBV11-2 with TRBJ2-5; 8 nucleotides agree with TRBD1. From germline, CDR1 is SGHAT and CDR2 FQNNGV. The V gene end was trimmed by 5 bases and the J gene end by 7 bases; junction bases not matched to a gene: 6. The CDR3 has 13 residues. CDR3 sequence (DNA): TGTGCCAGCAGCCGGCTAGGACAGGGGACCCAGTACTTC. This translates into CASSRLGQGTQYF. Filled out from reference TRBV11-2 and TRBJ2-5, the complete variable domain reads EAGVAQSPRYKIIEKRQSVAFWCNPISGHATLYWYQQILGQGPKLLIQFQNNGVVDDSQLPKDRFSAERLKGVDSTLKIQPAKLEDSAVYLCASSRLGQGTQYFGPGTRLLVL.

The chain links TRBV19 to TRBJ2-3; D may match TRBD1 or TRBD2 (5 bases each). The CDR3 is 16 amino acids. Germline lookup yields CDR1 LNHDA and CDR2 SQIVND (reference sequence). Trimming cost V 5 bases and J 2 bases, with 17 bases left between them. This chain's CDR3 is CASSAGTNQITDTQYF. Here the CDR3 DNA reads TGTGCCAGTAGTGCCGGGACCAACCAAATCACAGATACGCAGTATTTT. Combining the CDR3 with reference TRBV19 and TRBJ2-3 gives the whole variable domain DGGITQSPKYLFRKEGQNVTLSCEQNLNHDAMYWYRQDPGQGLRLIYYSQIVNDFQKGDIAEGYSVSREKKESFPLTVTSAQKNPTAFYLCASSAGTNQITDTQYFGPGTRLTVL.

The CDR3 bases are TGTGCCAGCGCTAGGGGAGGGAACACTGAAGCTTTCTTT. It is translated as CASARGGNTEAFF. The chain links TRBV2 to TRBJ1-1; possibly TRBD1 for D (5 bases). The V and J ends lost 8 bases and 1 base respectively, with 11 bases between them. The CDR3 totals 13 residues. Germline CDR1 reads SNHLY; CDR2 reads FYNNEI.

This chain joins TRBV9 and TRBJ2-1; 14 bases are shared with TRBD2. The germline CDR1 and CDR2 sequences are SGDLS and YYNGEE. V gave up 4 bases and J gave up 9 bases; unmatched junction bases: 6. The CDR3 consists of 15 residues. The CDR3 region is CASSPGLAGGSEQFF. The CDR3, as DNA: TGTGCCAGCAGCCCCGGACTAGCGGGGGGATCTGAGCAGTTCTTC.

The CDR3 nucleotides are TGTGCCAGCAGTCTGTGGACAGAGGGGAATCAGCCCCAGCATTTT. This codes for CASSLWTEGNQPQHF. The V and J genes are TRBV6-6 and TRBJ1-5; possibly TRBD1 for D (6 bases). CDR1 is MNHNY and CDR2 is SVGAGI in the germline V gene (reference sequence). V was clipped by 5 bases and J by 4 bases, with 15 bases between them. The CDR3 has 15 amino acids.

In its sample, this clone was seen once. The rearrangement links TRBV19 to TRBJ1-4, with D hard to call. Trimming took off 3 bases at V and 4 bases at J, with 9 bases between the two ends. CDR1 LNHDA and CDR2 SQIVND come from the germline V gene (reference sequence). The length of the CDR3 is 14 residues. The CDR3 nucleotides are TGTGCCAGTAGTATTGGCAGAAATAATGAAAAACTGTTTTTT. This translates into CASSIGRNNEKLFF.

This sequence joins TRBV19 and TRBJ1-2; TRBD1 might be the D (5 bases). The ends were cut back, 4 bases at V and 4 bases at J, with 7 bases in the middle. The CDR3 is 12 amino acids. Germline assignment: CDR1 LNHDA and CDR2 SQIVND (reference sequence). The CDR3 DNA is TGTGCCAGTAGTACGACAGCCTATGGCTACACCTTC. This translates into CASSTTAYGYTF.

This chain uses TRBV5-1 with TRBJ2-5; D is tentatively TRBD1 or TRBD2 (5 bases each). V was cut by 0 bases and J by 4 bases, with 16 bases left in between. The CDR3 extends over 16 amino acids. Germline V gene lookup returns CDR1 SGHRS and CDR2 YFSETQ. The CDR3 loop reads CASSLEGRVAGETQYF. The CDR3 DNA reads as TGCGCCAGCAGCTTGGAGGGGCGGGTTGCGGGAGAGACCCAGTACTTC.

The CDR3 protein is CASGPAGVTFSYNEQFF. For the CDR3, the DNA is TGTGCCAGTGGTCCAGCGGGAGTCACGTTCTCCTACAATGAGCAGTTCTTC. The chain combines TRBV2 with TRBJ2-1; 8 bases are shared with TRBD2. Trimming at V came to 9 bases and at J to 0 bases, leaving 13 bases not matched to a gene. The CDR3 covers 17 residues. The germline V gene encodes CDR1 SNHLY and CDR2 FYNNEI. The complete variable domain, with remaining parts taken from reference TRBV2 and TRBJ2-1, reads EPEVTQTPSHQVTQMGQEVILRCVPISNHLYFYWYRQILGQKVEFLVSFYNNEISEKSEIFDDQFSVERPDGSNFTLKIRSTKLEDSAMYFCASGPAGVTFSYNEQFFGPGTRLTVL.

About this clone: The identical CDR3 is also encoded by other nucleotide sequences in the sample. This chain joins TRBV7-2 and TRBJ1-1; D unresolved. The CDR3 has 12 residues. Trimming cost V 3 bases and J 1 base, with 3 bases left between them. Germline CDR1 and CDR2: SGHTA and FQGNSA. CDR3 nucleotide sequence: TGTGCCAGCAGCTTCGGGAACACTGAAGCTTTCTTT. Translation gives CASSFGNTEAFF.

The chain combines TRBV18 with TRBJ1-1; D unclear. The germline V and J ends were trimmed by 3 bases and 2 bases, with 13 bases remaining between them. The germline V gene has CDR1 KGHSH and CDR2 LQKENI. This CDR3 has 15 residues. CDR3 amino acids: CASSPPFVKNTEAFF. As DNA, the CDR3 is TGTGCCAGCTCACCGCCCTTTGTGAAAAACACTGAAGCTTTCTTT.

The V gene is TRBV7-2, the J gene TRBJ2-5, with D unresolved. Germline lookup yields CDR1 SGHTA and CDR2 FQGNSA. With 5 bases removed from V and 1 base from J, the gap between germline ends came to 8 bases. The CDR3 is 13 amino acids. The CDR3 spells CASSPQAQETQYF. The DNA for the CDR3 is TGTGCCAGCAGCCCCCAAGCCCAAGAGACCCAGTACTTC.

V usage is TRBV7-2 and J usage is TRBJ2-5, with TRBD1 matching over 7 bases. TRBJ2-7 explains the end of the DNA better; the J call may be wrong. Germline CDR1 and CDR2: SGHTA and FQGNSA. This CDR3 contains 16 residues. The chain's CDR3 is CASSLGYAGTEDEQYF. CDR3 nucleotides: TGTGCCAGCAGCTTAGGATACGCCGGGACAGAGGACGAGCAGTACTTC.

J is TRBJ2-5 and V is TRBV6-6; 10 nucleotides line up with TRBD1. With the DNA end fitting TRBJ2-7 better, the J assignment may be wrong. This CDR3 contains 15 residues. CDR1 is MNHNY and CDR2 is SVGAGI in the germline V gene (reference sequence). In nucleotides, the CDR3 is TGTGCCAGCAGCTCCAAGACAGGGGGCAATAACGAGCAGTACTTC. Protein sequence: CASSSKTGGNNEQYF.

The rearrangement joins TRBV6-1 to TRBJ1-1; D is ambiguous. Germline CDR1 MNHNS, CDR2 SASEGT. This CDR3 is 13 amino acids long. Trimming pared 5 bases from V and 4 bases from J, leaving 11 bases between. CDR3 bases: TGTGCCAGCAGTCGAGTCATTAGCACTGAAGCTTTCTTT. Protein product: CASSRVISTEAFF.

This rearrangement joins TRBV6-5 to TRBJ1-1; 7 positions agree with TRBD1. CDR3 size: 11 residues. The germline gives CDR1 MNHEY, CDR2 SVGAGI. V shed 7 bases, J shed 4 bases, and the junction held 0 bases outside the gene matches. For the CDR3, the DNA is TGTGCCAGCAACAGGGGCACTGAAGCTTTCTTT. This encodes CASNRGTEAFF.

The chain employs TRBV5-6 and TRBJ2-1; TRBD1 matches 8 bases. J was trimmed by 4 bases and V by 7 bases; bases with no gene match: 4. The CDR3 runs to 13 residues. The germline gives CDR1 SGHDT, CDR2 YYEEEE. The CDR3 nucleotides read TGTGCCAGCGGGTGGACAGGGTACAATGAGCAGTTCTTC. Amino acid sequence: CASGWTGYNEQFF. Full variable domain (outside the CDR3, taken from reference TRBV5-6 and TRBJ2-1): DAGVTQSPTHLIKTRGQQVTLRCSPKSGHDTVSWYQQALGQGPQFIFQYYEEEERQRGNFPDRFSGHQFPNYSSELNVNALLLGDSALYLCASGWTGYNEQFFGPGTRLTVL.

The V and J genes are TRBV6-6 and TRBJ2-3, with 8 bases matching TRBD1. Trimming removed 6 bases from V and 7 bases from J; junction bases left unmatched: 6. From germline, CDR1 is MNHNY and CDR2 SVGAGI (reference sequence). The CDR3 contains 13 residues. The CDR3, as DNA: TGTGCCAGCAGAACAGGGGGACTGAATACGCAGTATTTT. It codes for CASRTGGLNTQYF.

The chain links TRBV5-5 to TRBJ2-1, with D unresolved. V gave up 4 bases and J gave up 0 bases, with 11 bases separating them. The CDR3 loop spans 15 amino acids. Germline V gives CDR1 SGHKS, CDR2 YYEKEE (reference sequence). The CDR3 loop reads CASSRKGGSYNEQFF. In DNA form, the CDR3 reads TGTGCCAGCAGCAGGAAGGGTGGCTCCTACAATGAGCAGTTCTTC.

The chain carries TRBV9 and TRBJ1-3; D not certain. Germline V gene sequence: CDR1 SGDLS, CDR2 YYNGEE. The germline V and J ends were trimmed by 0 bases and 2 bases, with 9 bases remaining between them. The CDR3 covers 15 residues. The CDR3 here is CASSVGHLAGNTIYF. CDR3 in DNA: TGTGCCAGCAGCGTAGGTCATCTGGCTGGAAACACCATATATTTT.

The chain carries TRBV9 and TRBJ1-1; D may be TRBD1 (6 bases). This CDR3 region has 15 residues. Per germline, CDR1 SGDLS and CDR2 YYNGEE. The germline V and J ends were trimmed by 0 bases and 1 base, with 10 bases remaining between them. CDR3 sequence: CASSVARGWNTEAFF. For the CDR3, the DNA is TGTGCCAGCAGCGTAGCCAGGGGATGGAACACTGAAGCTTTCTTT.

The gene calls are TRBV21-1 and TRBJ2-1; TRBD1, the table's D call, was not compared with the DNA. TRBV21-1 is reported as a pseudogene. This CDR3 region has 14 residues. CDR3: CAFGQGDKENEQFF. DNA for the CDR3: TGTGCGTTCGGACAGGGTGATAAGGAGAATGAGCAGTTCTTC.

The V gene is TRBV27, the J gene TRBJ2-7; 12 bases map to TRBD2. Germline CDR1 is MNHEY and CDR2 is SMNVEV (reference sequence). This CDR3 has 17 residues. Trimming took 2 bases from V and 4 from J; bases not matched to a gene: 9. CDR3 in DNA: TGTGCCAGCAGTTTACTAGCGGGAGGGCGGCGGCGATACGAGCAGTACTTC. Its translation: CASSLLAGGRRRYEQYF.

CDR3: CASSSGQLAGYTF. DNA for the CDR3: TGTGCCAGCAGCTCGGGACAGCTTGCTGGCTACACCTTC. V gene TRBV7-6 combines with J gene TRBJ1-2; TRBD1 agrees at 7 bases. Germline CDR1 SGHVS, CDR2 FNYEAQ. The CDR3 consists of 13 residues. Trimming at V came to 4 bases and at J to 7 bases, leaving 6 bases not matched to a gene.